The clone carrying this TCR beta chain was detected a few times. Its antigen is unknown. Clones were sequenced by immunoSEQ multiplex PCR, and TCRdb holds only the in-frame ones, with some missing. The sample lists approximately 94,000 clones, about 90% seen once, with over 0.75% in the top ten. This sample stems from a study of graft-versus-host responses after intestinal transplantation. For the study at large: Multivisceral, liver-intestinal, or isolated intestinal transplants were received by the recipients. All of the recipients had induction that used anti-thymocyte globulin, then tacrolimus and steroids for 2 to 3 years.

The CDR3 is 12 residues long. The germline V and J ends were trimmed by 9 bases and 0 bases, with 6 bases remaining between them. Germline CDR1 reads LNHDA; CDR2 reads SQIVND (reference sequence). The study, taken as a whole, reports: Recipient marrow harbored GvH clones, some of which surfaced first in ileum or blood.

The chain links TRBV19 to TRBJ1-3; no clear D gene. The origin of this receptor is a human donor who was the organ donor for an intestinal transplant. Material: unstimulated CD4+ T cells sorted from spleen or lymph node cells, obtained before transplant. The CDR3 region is CASQYSGNTIYF. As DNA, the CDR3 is TGTGCCAGCCAATACTCTGGAAACACCATATATTTT.